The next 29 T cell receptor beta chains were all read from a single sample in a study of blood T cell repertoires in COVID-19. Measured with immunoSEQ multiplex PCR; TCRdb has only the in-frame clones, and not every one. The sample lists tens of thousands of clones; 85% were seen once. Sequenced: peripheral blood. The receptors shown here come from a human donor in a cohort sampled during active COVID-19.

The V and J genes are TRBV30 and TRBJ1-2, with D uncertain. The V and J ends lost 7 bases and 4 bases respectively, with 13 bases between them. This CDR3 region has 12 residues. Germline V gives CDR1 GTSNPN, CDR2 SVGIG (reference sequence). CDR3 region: CASGSGFYGYTF. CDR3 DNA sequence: TGTGCCTCGGGGTCGGGGTTCTATGGCTACACCTTC.

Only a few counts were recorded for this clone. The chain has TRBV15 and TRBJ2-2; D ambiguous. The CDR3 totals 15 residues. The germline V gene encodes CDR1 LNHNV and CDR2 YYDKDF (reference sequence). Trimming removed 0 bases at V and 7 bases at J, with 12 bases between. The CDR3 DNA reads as TGTGCCACCAGCAGAGACCGCGAAAATGGCGGGGAGCTGTTTTTT. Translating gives CATSRDRENGGELFF.

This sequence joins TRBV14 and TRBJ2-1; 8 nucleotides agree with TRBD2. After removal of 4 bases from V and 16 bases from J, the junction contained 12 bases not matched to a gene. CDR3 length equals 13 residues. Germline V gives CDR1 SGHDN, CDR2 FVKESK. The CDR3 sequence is CASSPSRAGLGFF. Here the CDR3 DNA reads TGTGCCAGCAGCCCCTCCCGCGCGGGACTAGGCTTCTTC.

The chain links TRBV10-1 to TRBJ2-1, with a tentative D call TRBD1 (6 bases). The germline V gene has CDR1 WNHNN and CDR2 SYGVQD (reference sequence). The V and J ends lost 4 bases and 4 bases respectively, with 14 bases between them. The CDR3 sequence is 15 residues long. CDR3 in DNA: TGCGCCAGCAGTGTCGACGCAGGGGCGTACAATGAGCAGTTCTTC. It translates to CASSVDAGAYNEQFF.

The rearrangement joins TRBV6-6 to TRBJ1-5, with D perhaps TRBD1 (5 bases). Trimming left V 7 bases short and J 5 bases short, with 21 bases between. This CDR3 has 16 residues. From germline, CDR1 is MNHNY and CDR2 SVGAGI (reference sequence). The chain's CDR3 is CASIIGGNVGDQPQHF. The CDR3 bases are TGTGCCAGCATCATCGGGGGGAATGTAGGAGATCAGCCCCAGCATTTT.

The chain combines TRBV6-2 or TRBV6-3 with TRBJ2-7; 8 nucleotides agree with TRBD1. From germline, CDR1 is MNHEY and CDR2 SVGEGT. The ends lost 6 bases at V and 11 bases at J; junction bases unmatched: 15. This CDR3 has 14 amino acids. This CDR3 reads CASSRDSTGDTEYF. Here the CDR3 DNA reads TGTGCCAGCAGCCGAGACTCGACAGGGGACACAGAGTACTTC.

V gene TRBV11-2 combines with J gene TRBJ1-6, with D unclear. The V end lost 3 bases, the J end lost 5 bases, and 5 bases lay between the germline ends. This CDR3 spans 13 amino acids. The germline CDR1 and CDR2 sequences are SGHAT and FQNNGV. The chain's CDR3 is CASSFRHNSPLHF. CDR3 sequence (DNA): TGTGCCAGCAGCTTTCGTCATAATTCACCCCTCCACTTT.

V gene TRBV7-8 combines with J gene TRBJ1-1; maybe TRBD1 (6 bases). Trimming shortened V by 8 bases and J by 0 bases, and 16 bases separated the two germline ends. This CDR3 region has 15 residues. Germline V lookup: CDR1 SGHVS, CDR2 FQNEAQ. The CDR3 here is CASSEQGPVNTEAFF. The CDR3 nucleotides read TGTGCCAGCTCAGAACAGGGACCCGTGAACACTGAAGCTTTCTTT.

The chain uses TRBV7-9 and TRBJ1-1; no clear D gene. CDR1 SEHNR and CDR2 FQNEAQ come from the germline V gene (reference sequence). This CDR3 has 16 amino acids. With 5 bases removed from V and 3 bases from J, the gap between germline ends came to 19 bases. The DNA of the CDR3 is TGTGCCAGCAGCAACCCGGGAGGGAGGTTCTACACTGAAGCTTTCTTT. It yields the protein CASSNPGGRFYTEAFF.

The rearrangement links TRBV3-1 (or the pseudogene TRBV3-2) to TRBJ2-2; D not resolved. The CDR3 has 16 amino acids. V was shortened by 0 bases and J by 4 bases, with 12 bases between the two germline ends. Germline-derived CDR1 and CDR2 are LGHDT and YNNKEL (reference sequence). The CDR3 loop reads CASSQEGQVGTGELFF. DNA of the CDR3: TGTGCCAGCAGCCAAGAAGGCCAGGTCGGCACCGGGGAGCTGTTTTTT.

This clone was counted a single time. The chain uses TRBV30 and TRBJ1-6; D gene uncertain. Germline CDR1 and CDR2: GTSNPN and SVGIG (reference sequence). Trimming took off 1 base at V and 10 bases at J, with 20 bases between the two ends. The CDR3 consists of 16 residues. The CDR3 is CAWSDTKAGQASPLHF. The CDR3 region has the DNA TGTGCCTGGAGTGACACCAAGGCTGGGCAAGCCTCACCCCTCCACTTT. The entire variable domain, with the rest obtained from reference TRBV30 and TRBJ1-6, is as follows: SQTIHQWPATLVQPVGSPLSLECTVEGTSNPNLYWYRQAAGRGLQLLFYSVGIGQISSEVPQNLSASRPQDRQFILSSKKLLLSDSGFYLCAWSDTKAGQASPLHFGNGTRLTVT.

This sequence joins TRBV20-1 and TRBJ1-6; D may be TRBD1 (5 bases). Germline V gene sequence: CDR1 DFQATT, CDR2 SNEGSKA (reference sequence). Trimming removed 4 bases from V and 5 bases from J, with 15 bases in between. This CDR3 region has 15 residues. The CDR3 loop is CSANEEGRNNSPLHF. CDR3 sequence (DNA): TGCAGTGCTAATGAGGAGGGGAGAAATAATTCACCCCTCCACTTT.

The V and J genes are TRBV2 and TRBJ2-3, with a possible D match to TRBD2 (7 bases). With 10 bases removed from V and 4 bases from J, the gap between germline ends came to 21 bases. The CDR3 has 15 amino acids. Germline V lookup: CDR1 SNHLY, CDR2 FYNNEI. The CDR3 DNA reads TGTGCCACCAAGGACAGCCTTGGGAGGGCAGATACGCAGTATTTT. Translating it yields CATKDSLGRADTQYF.

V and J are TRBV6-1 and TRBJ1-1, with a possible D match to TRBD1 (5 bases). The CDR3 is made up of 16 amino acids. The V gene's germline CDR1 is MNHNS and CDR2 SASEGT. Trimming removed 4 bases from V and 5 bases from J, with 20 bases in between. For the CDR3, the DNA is TGTGCCAGCAGTGTCCACGGAGGGGACCCCGGGACTGAAGCTTTCTTT. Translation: CASSVHGGDPGTEAFF.

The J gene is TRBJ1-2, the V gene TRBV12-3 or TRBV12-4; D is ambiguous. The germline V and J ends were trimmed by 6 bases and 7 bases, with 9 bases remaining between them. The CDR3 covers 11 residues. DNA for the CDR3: TGTGCCAGCAGGCTAACGGGTGGCTACACCTTC. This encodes CASRLTGGYTF.

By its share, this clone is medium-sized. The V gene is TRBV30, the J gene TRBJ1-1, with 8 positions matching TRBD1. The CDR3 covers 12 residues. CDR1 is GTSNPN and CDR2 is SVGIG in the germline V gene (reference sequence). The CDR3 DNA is TGTGCTTTTGGACAGGGTTTCACTGAAGCTTTCTTT. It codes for CAFGQGFTEAFF.

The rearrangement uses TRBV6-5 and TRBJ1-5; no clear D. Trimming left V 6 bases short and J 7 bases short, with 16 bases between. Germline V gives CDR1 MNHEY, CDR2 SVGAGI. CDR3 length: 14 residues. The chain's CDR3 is CASSYTAPRQPQHF. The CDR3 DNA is TGTGCCAGCAGCTACACGGCTCCTAGACAGCCCCAGCATTTT.

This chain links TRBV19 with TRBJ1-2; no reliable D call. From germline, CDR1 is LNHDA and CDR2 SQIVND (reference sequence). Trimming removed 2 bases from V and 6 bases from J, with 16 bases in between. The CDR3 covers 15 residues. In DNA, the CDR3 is TGTGCCAGTAGTATATATAAATCCCCAGCGGATGGCTACACCTTC. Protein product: CASSIYKSPADGYTF. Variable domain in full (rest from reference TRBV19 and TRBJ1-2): DGGITQSPKYLFRKEGQNVTLSCEQNLNHDAMYWYRQDPGQGLRLIYYSQIVNDFQKGDIAEGYSVSREKKESFPLTVTSAQKNPTAFYLCASSIYKSPADGYTFGSGTRLTVV.

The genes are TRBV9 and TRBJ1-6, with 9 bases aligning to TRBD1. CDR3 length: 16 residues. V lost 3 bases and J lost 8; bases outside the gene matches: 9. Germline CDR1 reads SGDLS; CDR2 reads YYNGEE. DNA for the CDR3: TGTGCCAGCAGCGCGCTGGGGGACAGGGCGGATTCACCCCTCCACTTT. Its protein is CASSALGDRADSPLHF.

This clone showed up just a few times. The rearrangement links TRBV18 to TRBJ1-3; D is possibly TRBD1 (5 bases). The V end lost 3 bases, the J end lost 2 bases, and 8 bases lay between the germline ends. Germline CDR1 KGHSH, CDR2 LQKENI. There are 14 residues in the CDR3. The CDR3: CASSPAGTGNTIYF. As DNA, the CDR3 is TGTGCCAGCTCACCGGCAGGGACTGGAAACACCATATATTTT.

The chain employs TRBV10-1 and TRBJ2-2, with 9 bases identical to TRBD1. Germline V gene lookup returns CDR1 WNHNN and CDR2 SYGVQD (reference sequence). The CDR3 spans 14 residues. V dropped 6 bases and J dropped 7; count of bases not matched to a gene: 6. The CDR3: CASSPGQGVGELFF. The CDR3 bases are TGCGCCAGCAGCCCGGGACAGGGAGTCGGGGAGCTGTTTTTT.

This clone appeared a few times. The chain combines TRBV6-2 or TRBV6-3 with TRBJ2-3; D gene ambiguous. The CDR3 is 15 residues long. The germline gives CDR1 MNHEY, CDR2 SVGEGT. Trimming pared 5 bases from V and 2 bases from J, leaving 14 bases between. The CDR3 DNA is TGTGCCAGCAGTGGGCTCTCCCCCTTCACAGATACGCAGTATTTT. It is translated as CASSGLSPFTDTQYF.

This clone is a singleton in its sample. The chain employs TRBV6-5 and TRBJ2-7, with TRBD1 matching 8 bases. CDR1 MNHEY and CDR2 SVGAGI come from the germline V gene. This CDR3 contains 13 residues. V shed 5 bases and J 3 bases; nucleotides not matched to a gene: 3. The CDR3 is CASSPDRVYEQYF. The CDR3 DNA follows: TGTGCCAGCAGTCCGGACAGGGTCTACGAGCAGTACTTC.

CDR3 DNA sequence: TGTGCCAGCAGTTTAGGGGCAGGGGTGGGCACTGAAGCTTTCTTT. Translating it yields CASSLGAGVGTEAFF. The chain recombines TRBV27 with TRBJ1-1, with a weak D call TRBD1 (6 bases). Germline CDR1 is MNHEY and CDR2 is SMNVEV (reference sequence). The CDR3 consists of 15 residues. The V end lost 2 bases, the J end lost 4 bases, and 14 bases lay between the germline ends.

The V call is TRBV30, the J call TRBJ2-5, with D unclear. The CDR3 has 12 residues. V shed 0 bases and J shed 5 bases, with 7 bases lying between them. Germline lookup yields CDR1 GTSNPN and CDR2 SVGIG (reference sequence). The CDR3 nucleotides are TGTGCCTGGAGTGTAATACAGGAGACCCAGTACTTC. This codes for CAWSVIQETQYF.

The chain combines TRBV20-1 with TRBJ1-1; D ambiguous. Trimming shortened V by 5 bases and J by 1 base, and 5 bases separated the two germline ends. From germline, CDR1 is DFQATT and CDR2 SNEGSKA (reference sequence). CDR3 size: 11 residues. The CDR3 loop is CSALENTEAFF. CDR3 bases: TGCAGTGCTTTAGAGAACACTGAAGCTTTCTTT.

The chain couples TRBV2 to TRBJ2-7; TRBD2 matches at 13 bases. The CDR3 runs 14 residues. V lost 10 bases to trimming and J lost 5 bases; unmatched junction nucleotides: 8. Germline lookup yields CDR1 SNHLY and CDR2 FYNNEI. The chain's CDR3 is CANKLAGGLDEQYF. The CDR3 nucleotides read TGTGCCAACAAACTAGCGGGAGGGCTGGACGAGCAGTACTTC.

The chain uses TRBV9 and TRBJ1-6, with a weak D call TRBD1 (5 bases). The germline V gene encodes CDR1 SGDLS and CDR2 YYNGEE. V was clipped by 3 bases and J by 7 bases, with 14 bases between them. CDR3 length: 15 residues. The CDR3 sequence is CASSAQGQDNSPLHF. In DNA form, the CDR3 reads TGTGCCAGCAGCGCGCAAGGACAAGACAATTCACCCCTCCACTTT.

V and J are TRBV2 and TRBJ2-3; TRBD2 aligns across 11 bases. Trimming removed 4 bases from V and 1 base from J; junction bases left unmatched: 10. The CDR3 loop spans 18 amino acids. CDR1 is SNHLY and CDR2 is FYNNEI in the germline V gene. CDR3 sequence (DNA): TGTGCCAGCAGTGGGAGTGGGGCTAGCGGGAGGCGCACAGATACGCAGTATTTT. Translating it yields CASSGSGASGRRTDTQYF.